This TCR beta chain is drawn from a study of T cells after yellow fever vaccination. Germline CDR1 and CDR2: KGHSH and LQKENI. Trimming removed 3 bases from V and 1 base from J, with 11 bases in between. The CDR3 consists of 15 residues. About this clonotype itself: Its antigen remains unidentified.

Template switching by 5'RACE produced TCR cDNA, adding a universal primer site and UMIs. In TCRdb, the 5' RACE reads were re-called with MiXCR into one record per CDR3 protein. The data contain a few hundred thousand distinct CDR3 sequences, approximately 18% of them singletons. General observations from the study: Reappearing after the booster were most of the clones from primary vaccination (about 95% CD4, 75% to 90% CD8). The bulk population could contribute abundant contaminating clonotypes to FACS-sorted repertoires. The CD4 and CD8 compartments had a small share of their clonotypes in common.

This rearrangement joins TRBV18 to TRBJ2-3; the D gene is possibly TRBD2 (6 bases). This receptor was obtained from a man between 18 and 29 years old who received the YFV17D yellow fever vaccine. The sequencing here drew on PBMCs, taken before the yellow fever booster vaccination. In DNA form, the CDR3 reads TGTGCCAGCTCACCGGAGCGGGCACGCACAGATACGCAGTATTTT. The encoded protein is CASSPERARTDTQYF.